These 28 T cell receptor beta chains originate from one sample sequenced in a study of T cells in localized non-small cell lung cancer. Method: immunoSEQ multiplex PCR; TCRdb's copy keeps in-frame clones and lacks some. The top ten clones hold 15% to 20% of a sample with 45,000 to 60,000 clones, around four fifths of them seen once. The sample here was peripheral blood, taken before any cancer treatment. These TCRs come from a female donor over 55 with stage II squamous cell lung carcinoma.

The sample holds a few counts of this clone. One junction end does not reproduce the germline sequence, and a read error may be involved. The chain combines TRBV18 with TRBJ1-1; D might be TRBD1 (5 bases). CDR3 length: 15 amino acids. Looked up from germline, CDR1 is KGHSH and CDR2 is LQKENI. The DNA for the CDR3 is TGTGCCAGCTCCCCACGGGTGACAGAGAACACTGAAGCTTTCTTT. It translates to CASSPRVTENTEAFF. The whole variable domain, remainder taken from reference TRBV18 and TRBJ1-1, is NAGVMQNPRHLVRRRGQEARLRCSPMKGHSHVYWYRQLPEEGLKFMVYLQKENIIDESGMPKERFSAEFPKEGPSILRIQQVVRGDSAAYFCASSPRVTENTEAFFGQGTRLTVV.

CDR3 protein: CASSLFGGYANTGELFF. CDR3 nucleotide sequence: TGTGCCAGCAGTTTGTTTGGGGGATACGCGAACACCGGGGAGCTGTTTTTT. The chain carries TRBV27 and TRBJ2-2; either TRBD1 or TRBD2 may fit D (5 bases each). Germline V gene sequence: CDR1 MNHEY, CDR2 SMNVEV (reference sequence). This CDR3 is 17 amino acids long. Trimming cost V 3 bases and J 0 bases, with 14 bases left between them.

The chain joins TRBV19 to TRBJ2-2, with 8 bases matching TRBD1. V gave up 5 bases and J gave up 4 bases; unmatched junction bases: 3. The length of the CDR3 is 14 residues. The V gene's germline CDR1 is LNHDA and CDR2 SQIVND (reference sequence). CDR3: CASSGQGGTGELFF. The CDR3 DNA reads as TGTGCCAGTAGTGGACAGGGCGGCACCGGGGAGCTGTTTTTT.

The CDR3 sequence is CASGPGGSANTGELFF. The CDR3 DNA is TGTGCCAGCGGCCCCGGAGGGTCGGCGAACACCGGGGAGCTGTTTTTT. The chain links TRBV7-3 to TRBJ2-2; maybe TRBD2 (6 bases). Germline loops: CDR1 SGHTA, CDR2 FQGTGA. The CDR3 sequence is 16 residues long. V shed 8 bases and J shed 0 bases, with 16 bases lying between them.

The chain joins TRBV7-6 to TRBJ1-2, with a possible D match to TRBD1 (6 bases). The CDR3 is 11 residues long. V shed 5 bases and J shed 8 bases, with 9 bases lying between them. Germline CDR1 SGHVS, CDR2 FNYEAQ. The CDR3 here is CASSHRDGYTF. The CDR3, as DNA: TGTGCCAGCAGCCACAGGGACGGCTACACCTTC. The whole variable domain, remainder taken from reference TRBV7-6 and TRBJ1-2, is GAGVSQSPRYKVTKRGQDVALRCDPISGHVSLYWYRQALGQGPEFLTYFNYEAQQDKSGLPNDRFSAERPEGSISTLTIQRTEQRDSAMYRCASSHRDGYTFGSGTRLTVV.

Comment on this clone: Other DNA sequences in this specimen translate into the identical CDR3. This rearrangement joins TRBV6-1 to TRBJ1-4; D is unclear. This CDR3 spans 13 amino acids. The germline V gene encodes CDR1 MNHNS and CDR2 SASEGT. With 3 bases removed from V and 8 bases from J, the gap between germline ends came to 10 bases. The CDR3 DNA reads as TGTGCCAGCAGTGAGGTGTTCAGGGAAAAACTGTTTTTT. Protein sequence: CASSEVFREKLFF.

The gene calls are TRBV5-1 and TRBJ2-5; D is unclear. V shed 3 bases and J shed 4 bases, with 13 bases lying between them. The CDR3 extends over 14 amino acids. Germline CDR1 is SGHRS and CDR2 is YFSETQ. The CDR3 nucleotides are TGCGCCAGCAGCTCTGAGGCCGGACGAGAGACCCAGTACTTC. Amino acid sequence: CASSSEAGRETQYF.

This clone was observed once. The chain employs TRBV5-6 and TRBJ1-2, with 9 bases fitting TRBD1. Germline-derived CDR1 and CDR2 are SGHDT and YYEEEE. This CDR3 comprises 15 residues. Trimming cost V 0 bases and J 4 bases; bases outside gene matches: 4. CDR3 coding DNA: TGTGCCAGCAGCTTGGGTTTGGACAGGGGCTATGGCTACACCTTC. Residues: CASSLGLDRGYGYTF.

About this clone itself: Germline and junction disagree at one end, which may indicate a read error. At the DNA level, this CDR3 is encoded by other sequences in the same sample as well. The rearrangement links TRBV6-5 to TRBJ1-1, with D perhaps matching TRBD1 (6 bases). From germline, CDR1 is MNHEY and CDR2 SVGAGI. The CDR3 is made up of 14 amino acids. Here the CDR3 DNA reads TGTGCCAGCACTACAGGGAAGGGGTACACTGAAGCTTTTTTT. It specifies CASTTGKGYTEAFF.

The V and J genes are TRBV12-5 and TRBJ2-3, with TRBD2 matching 9 bases. Germline trimming cut 4 bases from V and 1 base from J; bases unmatched to any gene: 0. There are 14 residues in the CDR3. The germline V gene encodes CDR1 LGHNT and CDR2 FRNRAP. The CDR3 reads CASGSSGGTDTQYF. CDR3 DNA: TGTGCTAGTGGTTCTAGCGGGGGCACAGATACGCAGTATTTT. Supplemented by reference TRBV12-5 and TRBJ2-3, the full variable domain reads DARVTQTPRHKVTEMGQEVTMRCQPILGHNTVFWYRQTMMQGLELLAYFRNRAPLDDSGMPKDRFSAEMPDATLATLKIQPSEPRDSAVYFCASGSSGGTDTQYFGPGTRLTVL.

CDR3 DNA sequence: TGTGCCAGCAGGACCGGGACAGGGGATGAAAAACTGTTTTTT. As protein: CASRTGTGDEKLFF. V gene TRBV6-6 combines with J gene TRBJ1-4, with 10 nucleotides matching TRBD1. Germline values: CDR1 MNHNY, CDR2 SVGAGI (reference sequence). The CDR3 contains 14 residues. After removal of 6 bases from V and 6 bases from J, the junction contained 4 bases not matched to a gene.

This sequence joins TRBV30 and TRBJ2-7, with 9 positions matching TRBD1. Unmatched junction bases numbered 9, after V lost 0 bases and J lost 3 bases. Per the germline V gene, CDR1 is GTSNPN and CDR2 is SVGIG (reference sequence). The CDR3 spans 16 residues. In nucleotides, the CDR3 is TGTGCCTGGAGTGTATCCGGGACAGGGTTCTACTACGAGCAGTACTTC. This encodes CAWSVSGTGFYYEQYF.

This clone occurred once. This chain joins TRBV2 and TRBJ2-5; D remains ambiguous. The CDR3 is 14 residues long. The germline V gene encodes CDR1 SNHLY and CDR2 FYNNEI. Trimming removed 2 bases from V and 2 bases from J, with 9 bases in between. The CDR3 DNA reads TGTGCCAGCAGTGAAAGTTTTATGCAAGAGACCCAGTACTTC. Protein product: CASSESFMQETQYF.

The rearrangement links TRBV12-5 to TRBJ2-2, with TRBD2 identical over 15 bases. CDR3 size: 20 residues. V was pared by 2 bases and J by 2 bases, with 9 bases of the junction left unmatched. Per germline, CDR1 LGHNT and CDR2 FRNRAP. The CDR3 region is CASGLPRGLAGGFNTGELFF. The CDR3 region has the DNA TGTGCTAGTGGTTTGCCACGGGGACTAGCGGGGGGCTTTAACACCGGGGAGCTGTTTTTT.

V gene TRBV6-6 combines with J gene TRBJ1-3, with D possibly TRBD1 on 5 matching bases. Germline assignment: CDR1 MNHNY and CDR2 SVGAGI (reference sequence). With 8 bases removed from V and 2 bases from J, the gap between germline ends came to 13 bases. The CDR3 is 14 residues long. The CDR3 is CASGRDGAGNTIYF. As DNA, the CDR3 is TGTGCCAGCGGGAGGGACGGAGCTGGAAACACCATATATTTT.

The gene calls are TRBV7-2 and TRBJ1-1; D is uncertain. CDR3 size: 14 residues. Trimming left V 3 bases short and J 3 bases short, with 11 bases between. The V gene's germline CDR1 is SGHTA and CDR2 FQGNSA. The CDR3 spells CASSFVPGDTEAFF. The DNA for the CDR3 is TGTGCCAGCAGCTTCGTACCCGGAGACACTGAAGCTTTCTTT.

This rearrangement joins TRBV29-1 to TRBJ2-7; 8 nucleotides line up with TRBD1. The CDR3 extends over 14 amino acids. Germline CDR1 and CDR2: SQVTM and ANQGSEA. V was pared by 6 bases and J by 0 bases, with 7 bases of the junction left unmatched. CDR3 protein: CSVATGAISYEQYF. CDR3 bases: TGCAGCGTCGCGACAGGGGCGATCTCCTACGAGCAGTACTTC.

This rearrangement joins TRBV6-5 to TRBJ2-3; 8 nucleotides align to TRBD2. Per germline, CDR1 MNHEY and CDR2 SVGAGI. V shed 8 bases, J shed 5 bases, and the junction held 12 bases outside the gene matches. The CDR3 covers 15 residues. Written as DNA, the CDR3 is TGTGCCAGCGCTCGCGGCGGGGGGTTGGTAGATACGCAGTATTTT. Translated, it gives CASARGGGLVDTQYF.

The V and J genes are TRBV10-3 and TRBJ1-2; maybe TRBD1 (5 bases). This CDR3 has 14 residues. Germline assignment: CDR1 ENHRY and CDR2 SYGVKD. Between the trimmed V and J ends, which lost 8 bases and 10 bases, there was a span of 23 bases. CDR3: CAIEREGVYGDYTF. CDR3 nucleotide sequence: TGTGCCATCGAACGCGAAGGGGTATATGGTGACTACACCTTC.

The V and J genes are TRBV4-3 and TRBJ2-5; D not certain. The CDR3 has 15 amino acids. CDR1 is LGHNA, CDR2 YSLEER, per germline. V shed 0 bases and J shed 4 bases, with 12 bases lying between them. CDR3 amino acids: CASSQDKASRETQYF. The CDR3 DNA reads as TGCGCCAGCAGCCAAGATAAGGCCTCAAGAGAGACCCAGTACTTC.

The CDR3 sequence: CASSLGVDQPQHF. In DNA, the CDR3 is TGCGCCAGCAGCTTGGGGGTTGATCAGCCCCAGCATTTT. The rearrangement links TRBV5-1 to TRBJ1-5; D is unclear. In germline, CDR1 is SGHRS, CDR2 YFSETQ. V was clipped by 0 bases and J by 5 bases, with 6 bases between them. CDR3 length: 13 amino acids.

The CDR3, as DNA: TGTGCCAGCAGCCAAGACCTTGGGACCGGGGAGCTGTTTTTT. Its protein is CASSQDLGTGELFF. This chain uses TRBV14 with TRBJ2-2; D gene uncertain. The CDR3 spans 14 residues. Germline assignment: CDR1 SGHDN and CDR2 FVKESK. V lost 0 bases and J 5 bases, leaving 7 bases between the germline ends.

The V call is TRBV25-1, the J call TRBJ1-2; TRBD1 is a possible D gene (6 bases). Germline V lookup: CDR1 MGHDK, CDR2 SYGVNS. V lost 2 bases and J lost 6, with 10 bases in between. CDR3 length: 13 amino acids. CDR3 sequence reads: CASSEGQGNGYTF. CDR3 DNA: TGTGCCAGCAGTGAAGGGCAGGGGAATGGCTACACCTTC.

This clone was seen only once. J is TRBJ2-1 and V is TRBV19; 12 bases match TRBD1. CDR1 LNHDA and CDR2 SQIVND come from the germline V gene (reference sequence). Trimming took 6 bases from V and 9 from J; bases not matched to a gene: 9. This CDR3 is built from 15 residues. The CDR3 DNA reads as TGTGCCAGTAGCACGATCGGGACAGGGGGCGGTGAGCAGTTCTTC. Translation gives CASSTIGTGGGEQFF.

The count of this clone is one. The rearrangement links TRBV18 to TRBJ1-5; D may be TRBD1 (6 bases). Germline CDR1 is KGHSH and CDR2 is LQKENI. V was pared by 1 base and J by 5 bases, with 12 bases between. CDR3 length: 15 amino acids. CDR3 nucleotides: TGTGCCAGCTCACCACGGGCAGGGGACCATCAGCCCCAGCATTTT. Translated: CASSPRAGDHQPQHF.

The chain couples TRBV25-1 to TRBJ2-2; D uncertain. The CDR3 covers 13 residues. V lost 4 bases to trimming and J lost 1 base, with 4 bases between them. Per germline, CDR1 MGHDK and CDR2 SYGVNS. The CDR3: CASSAGNTGELFF. The CDR3 coding sequence is TGTGCCAGCAGTGCGGGGAACACCGGGGAGCTGTTTTTT.

This chain connects TRBV7-8 to TRBJ2-7; 12 bases are a match to TRBD2. The germline V gene has CDR1 SGHVS and CDR2 FQNEAQ. This CDR3 comprises 15 residues. V shed 8 bases, J shed 0 bases, and the junction held 5 bases outside the gene matches. The CDR3 sequence is CASLLAGGLSYEQYF. CDR3 nucleotides: TGTGCCAGCCTACTAGCGGGGGGCCTCTCCTACGAGCAGTACTTC. Looking up the rest from reference TRBV7-8 and TRBJ2-7 gives the full variable domain: GAGVSQSPRYKVAKRGQDVALRCDPISGHVSLFWYQQALGQGPEFLTYFQNEAQLDKSGLPSDRFFAERPEGSVSTLKIQRTQQEDSAVYLCASLLAGGLSYEQYFGPGTRLTVT.

The chain combines TRBV11-3 with TRBJ2-7; the D is unclear. There are 14 residues in the CDR3. With 2 bases removed from V and 5 bases from J, the gap between germline ends came to 13 bases. Germline V lookup: CDR1 SGHNT, CDR2 YENEEA. Written as DNA, the CDR3 is TGTGCCAGCAGCTTACGACCCTACGCCCACGAGCAGTACTTC. The encoded protein is CASSLRPYAHEQYF.